This T cell receptor beta chain emerged from a study of T cell clones after liver transplantation. Generated by immunoSEQ multiplex PCR, the TCRdb table keeps only in-frame clones and is missing some. Seen here are over 90,000 clones, about 81% observed once, and the top ten hold around 3%. This clone came up a few times. Germline lookup yields CDR1 LNHNV and CDR2 YYDKDF (reference sequence). J was trimmed by 5 bases and V by 3 bases; bases with no gene match: 8. The CDR3 has 15 amino acids. This chain connects TRBV15 to TRBJ1-2; TRBD1 matches 8 bases. The sequences come from CD4+ T cells from blood, collected approximately 43 months after liver transplant. The sequence came from a human patient who received a liver transplant. Some T cells may be provided by the graft donor. CDR3 DNA sequence: TGTGCCACCAGCAGGTCCCCGGGACAGGCTTATGGCTACACCTTC. As protein: CATSRSPGQAYGYTF.